A selection of T cell receptor beta chains follows, all from one sample in a study of CD4+ T cells in melanoma. The repertoire was sequenced with immunoSEQ multiplex PCR; TCRdb's copy has only in-frame clones and lacks some. The sample lists roughly 150,000 clones, approximately 91% occurring once. Source of these receptors: a human donor with melanoma. CDR3s leave out the opening cysteine and the closing phenylalanine or tryptophan. Some rows mark clone size as missing; the rest say once, few, many or name a class of expanded clone.

once	TRBJ1-5	TRBV7-2	ASSRGGQLGNQPQH
.	TRBJ2-2	TRBV2	ASSGQGVTGELF
.	TRBJ2-7	TRBV11-2	ASSPRGQGASGESYEQY
.	TRBJ1-1	TRBV18	ASSQGTAMNTEAF
.	TRBJ2-7	TRBV15	ATSITRFMGGEQY
once	TRBJ1-4	TRBV2	ASRKKETNEKLF
.	TRBJ2-3	TRBV9	ASSISGAGDTQY
once	TRBJ2-1	TRBV7-7	ASSPSGGSYNEQF
.	TRBJ2-7	TRBV6-6	ASRGRTGDYEQY
.	TRBJ1-5	TRBV10-2	ASSDDNQPQH
.	TRBJ2-3	TRBV9	ASSAGQGLSTDTQY
.	TRBJ2-1	TRBV7-3	ASSPVVAGAQQF
.	TRBJ1-1	TRBV5-1	ASSLMGQPNTEAF
once	TRBJ2-5	TRBV18	ASSPPEKTQY
.	TRBJ2-7	TRBV6-5	ASSYSRTVSSYEQY
.	TRBJ2-1	TRBV11-2	ASSFLISWGIDEQF
.	TRBJ1-2	TRBV11-2	ASSLEFADLYGYT
.	TRBJ2-7	TRBV2	ASRDRAYEQY
.	TRBJ2-2	TRBV4-2	ASSQVEGFTGELF
.	TRBJ2-7	TRBV7-9	ASSLDSGGGEQY
.	TRBJ1-5	TRBV7-9	ASSSGTGFGQPQH
.	TRBJ1-2	TRBV4-1	ASSPRDRNYGYT
.	TRBJ2-1	TRBV7-8	ASSFYRGLYNEQF
.	TRBJ2-7	TRBV5-1	ASSLGGGQGYEQY
.	TRBJ1-2	TRBV18	ASSPLAGEGYT
.	TRBJ1-1	TRBV29-1	SVEVPRDKAF
.	TRBJ2-7	TRBV19	ATSKEYSYEQY
.	TRBJ1-1	TRBV15	ATSRDIAGNTEAF
.	TRBJ1-2	TRBV6-6	AIKTGGGFSDGYT
.	TRBJ2-1	TRBV29-1	SGVSSDRDYNEQF
once	TRBJ2-2	TRBV21-1	ASARSNTGELF
.	TRBJ2-5	TRBV5-4	ASSSRQRGEGETQY
.	TRBJ2-7	TRBV11-2	ASSPGTKGEQY
once	TRBJ1-5	TRBV6-5	ASSYSRHGNQPQH
once	TRBJ2-1	TRBV4-1	ASSQDGGPYNEQF
.	TRBJ2-3	TRBV7-9	ASSYQTDTQY
.	TRBJ1-6	TRBV19	ASKGLLGSPLH
.	TRBJ1-4	TRBV12-5	ASGFADYPDEKLF
.	TRBJ2-7	TRBV21-1	ASSKVDSGSYEQY
once	TRBJ1-3	TRBV6-1	ASSFYRVSGNTIY
.	TRBJ2-7	TRBV10-3	AISESRGQTSYEQY
.	TRBJ1-2	TRBV29-1	SVWTEWGYT
once	TRBJ1-2	TRBV7-9	ASSKGTNYGYT
.	TRBJ1-5	TRBV4-1	ASSQGGNNQPQH
.	TRBJ1-1	TRBV2	ASSGVNTEAF
.	TRBJ2-2	TRBV29-1	SVAQDSRELF
.	TRBJ2-7	TRBV14	ASSGLDRSYEQY
once	TRBJ1-2	TRBV7-6	ASSPSQGNYGYT
.	TRBJ2-1	TRBV9	ASSVGGGYNEQF
.	TRBJ2-2	TRBV5-1	ASSLGTGPGELF